Following are 26 T cell receptor beta chains from one sample sequenced in a study of T cell changes during pregnancy in multiple sclerosis. Sequencing used immunoSEQ multiplex PCR; TCRdb keeps in-frame clones, though not all of them. The table shows about 60,000 clones, with 93% occurring only once. The source material was peripheral blood, sampled after pregnancy. These receptors all come from a female donor with multiple sclerosis, enrolled in a pregnancy study.

This rearrangement joins TRBV6-5 to TRBJ2-7; 7 bases match TRBD1. Germline V gene data show CDR1 as MNHEY and CDR2 as SVGAGI. The CDR3 is made up of 12 amino acids. J lost 5 bases, V lost 6 bases, and 4 bases had no gene match. The CDR3 reads CASRKTGNEQYF. DNA for the CDR3: TGTGCCAGCAGGAAGACAGGGAACGAGCAGTACTTC.

V is TRBV7-9 and J is TRBJ1-1; TRBD1 matches at 9 bases. There are 15 residues in the CDR3. V shed 5 bases and J 7 bases; nucleotides not matched to a gene: 11. CDR1 and CDR2 (germline): SEHNR, FQNEAQ (reference sequence). CDR3 amino acids: CASSPPGTGKNEAFF. The CDR3 nucleotides are TGTGCCAGCAGCCCCCCGGGGACAGGGAAGAATGAAGCTTTCTTT.

This clone was observed a few times. The chain carries TRBV6-1 and TRBJ1-1; TRBD1 agrees at 9 bases. The germline V gene has CDR1 MNHNS and CDR2 SASEGT. V trimming: 4 bases; J trimming: 2 bases; junction bases outside the gene matches: 8. The CDR3 loop spans 16 amino acids. In DNA form, the CDR3 reads TGTGCCAGCAGTGTCCGGGACAGGGTTTTAAACACTGAAGCTTTCTTT. Its protein is CASSVRDRVLNTEAFF.

CDR3 nucleotides: TGTGCCAGCAGCTCCGCGACATTAATCTCTGGAAACACCATATATTTT. This translates into CASSSATLISGNTIYF. The genes are TRBV7-2 and TRBJ1-3; D unresolved. This CDR3 region has 16 residues. Trimming pared 4 bases from V and 0 bases from J, leaving 13 bases between. Looked up from germline, CDR1 is SGHTA and CDR2 is FQGNSA.

The rearrangement links TRBV19 to TRBJ2-1; 10 bases match TRBD2. Unmatched junction bases numbered 3, after V lost 3 bases and J lost 4 bases. The CDR3 sequence is 15 residues long. Germline V gene data show CDR1 as LNHDA and CDR2 as SQIVND (reference sequence). As DNA, the CDR3 is TGTGCCAGTAGTATCGGACTAGCGGATTACAATGAGCAGTTCTTC. This codes for CASSIGLADYNEQFF.

The V gene is TRBV29-1, the J gene TRBJ2-7; weak D call: TRBD2 (5 bases). Trimming took 6 bases from V and 5 from J, leaving 17 bases between them. The CDR3 loop spans 13 amino acids. Germline V gene lookup returns CDR1 SQVTM and CDR2 ANQGSEA. CDR3 in DNA: TGCAGCGTGTTCTGGGAGAGAGTCAACGAGCAGTACTTC. It is translated as CSVFWERVNEQYF.

The chain has TRBV6-5 and TRBJ1-1; TRBD1 matches 7 bases. Germline V gene sequence: CDR1 MNHEY, CDR2 SVGAGI. After removal of 5 bases from V and 5 bases from J, the junction contained 11 bases not matched to a gene. CDR3 size: 15 residues. DNA for the CDR3: TGTGCCAGCAGTGTAGACAGGGTCCCTATGACTGAAGCTTTCTTT. As protein: CASSVDRVPMTEAFF.

The chain carries TRBV19 and TRBJ2-4; the match to TRBD2 covers 10 bases. The V gene's germline CDR1 is LNHDA and CDR2 SQIVND (reference sequence). V shed 6 bases, J shed 8 bases, and the junction held 1 base outside the gene matches. The CDR3 has 12 amino acids. CDR3 sequence reads: CASRLAGDIQYF. The CDR3 region has the DNA TGTGCCAGTAGGCTAGCGGGAGACATTCAGTACTTC.

About this clone: One end of the junction does not line up with germline, which may come from a read error. The chain employs TRBV6-5 and TRBJ2-7, with 8 bases matching TRBD1. The CDR3 extends over 13 amino acids. Germline V gene sequence: CDR1 MNHEY, CDR2 SVGAGI. The CDR3 nucleotides read TGTGCCAGCAGTCACCGGGACAGGCCTACCCTTAACTTC. Translating it yields CASSHRDRPTLNF.

The chain has TRBV18 and TRBJ2-3, with TRBD2 matching over 9 bases. The germline V gene encodes CDR1 KGHSH and CDR2 LQKENI. The CDR3 contains 15 residues. V trimming: 2 bases; J trimming: 5 bases; junction bases outside the gene matches: 5. CDR3 in DNA: TGTGCCAGCTCACCAAGGAAACTAGCGGGAGATACGCAGTATTTT. Translated: CASSPRKLAGDTQYF.

The chain employs TRBV29-1 and TRBJ2-7; 8 bases are a match to TRBD1. Germline V gene data show CDR1 as SQVTM and CDR2 as ANQGSEA. The trim removed 2 bases at V and 1 base at J, leaving 7 bases unmatched. CDR3 length equals 15 residues. CDR3 nucleotides: TGCAGCGTTGAAAGCCAGGGGGCTACTTCCTACGAGCAGTACTTC. This sequence encodes CSVESQGATSYEQYF.

The J gene is TRBJ2-3, the V gene TRBV19, with 14 bases aligning to TRBD2. The CDR3 length is 16 residues. CDR1 is LNHDA and CDR2 is SQIVND in the germline V gene (reference sequence). With V trimmed by 5 bases and J by 6 bases, 7 bases remained unmatched. The CDR3 nucleotides are TGTGCCAGTAGTTTACGACTAGCGGGAGGGGTTGATACGCAGTATTTT. This codes for CASSLRLAGGVDTQYF.

This chain joins TRBV27 and TRBJ1-1, with 7 bases identical to TRBD1. The V segment lost 2 bases and the J segment 9 bases; nucleotides outside the gene matches: 6. This CDR3 region has 13 residues. Per the germline V gene, CDR1 is MNHEY and CDR2 is SMNVEV (reference sequence). The CDR3 reads CASSLTRDSKAFF. In DNA form, the CDR3 reads TGTGCCAGCAGTTTAACAAGGGACAGCAAAGCTTTCTTT.

The chain is built from TRBV7-2 and TRBJ1-3; the match to TRBD1 covers 8 bases. V lost 5 bases and J lost 4; bases outside the gene matches: 4. The CDR3 totals 14 residues. Germline loops: CDR1 SGHTA, CDR2 FQGNSA. The CDR3 loop reads CASSQTGDGNTIYF. CDR3 coding DNA: TGTGCCAGCAGCCAGACAGGGGACGGAAACACCATATATTTT.

CDR3 sequence reads: CASSEYQGGAVAETQYF. The DNA of the CDR3 is TGTGCCAGCAGTGAATATCAAGGGGGCGCGGTTGCAGAGACCCAGTACTTC. The gene calls are TRBV25-1 and TRBJ2-5, with TRBD1 matching over 7 bases. The V segment lost 0 bases and the J segment 4 bases; nucleotides outside the gene matches: 11. Germline loops: CDR1 MGHDK, CDR2 SYGVNS. The CDR3 covers 17 residues.

This rearrangement joins TRBV6-4 to TRBJ1-2; D uncertain. The germline CDR1 and CDR2 sequences are MRHNA and SNTAGT. The CDR3 consists of 18 residues. V dropped 2 bases and J dropped 4 bases, with 23 bases sitting between them. CDR3 protein: CASSDLRGFTLATYGYTF. The DNA for the CDR3 is TGTGCCAGCAGTGACCTTCGAGGGTTCACCCTAGCCACCTATGGCTACACCTTC.

The CDR3 DNA sequence: TGTGCCAGCAGCCAACTGGGGACAGGGGTAGGGGAGACCCAGTACTTC. Amino acid sequence: CASSQLGTGVGETQYF. The rearrangement links TRBV11-3 to TRBJ2-5; 10 bases fit TRBD1. The CDR3 is made up of 16 amino acids. Trimming at V came to 5 bases and at J to 5 bases, leaving 11 bases not matched to a gene. Looked up from germline, CDR1 is SGHNT and CDR2 is YENEEA.

This clone appeared a single time. The chain is built from TRBV11-2 and TRBJ2-2, with 12 bases identical to TRBD2. In germline, CDR1 is SGHAT, CDR2 FQNNGV. The CDR3 spans 17 residues. Losses at the gene ends were 4 bases for V and 4 bases for J; bases not matched to a gene: 7. CDR3 sequence reads: CASSSRTSGKFTGELFF. For the CDR3, the DNA is TGTGCCAGCAGCTCGAGGACTAGCGGGAAGTTCACCGGGGAGCTGTTTTTT.

V and J are TRBV7-9 and TRBJ2-3, with a tentative D call TRBD1 (6 bases). Germline V gene sequence: CDR1 SEHNR, CDR2 FQNEAQ (reference sequence). CDR3 size: 11 residues. V was shortened by 6 bases and J by 6 bases, with 7 bases between the two germline ends. CDR3 nucleotides: TGTGCCAGCAGTCAGGGGGATACGCAGTATTTT. Its protein is CASSQGDTQYF.

The V and J genes are TRBV7-9 and TRBJ1-5; no reliable D call. Trimming took 2 bases from V and 5 from J, leaving 10 bases between them. Germline V gives CDR1 SEHNR, CDR2 FQNEAQ (reference sequence). The CDR3 length is 14 residues. Written as DNA, the CDR3 is TGTGCCAGCAGCTTATCGGGAATCGATCAGCCCCAGCATTTT. It is translated as CASSLSGIDQPQHF. Supplemented by reference TRBV7-9 and TRBJ1-5, the full variable domain reads DTGVSQNPRHKITKRGQNVTFRCDPISEHNRLYWYRQTLGQGPEFLTYFQNEAQLEKSRLLSDRFSAERPKGSFSTLEIQRTEQGDSAMYLCASSLSGIDQPQHFGDGTRLSIL.

V and J are TRBV6-1 and TRBJ1-2; D unclear. Trimming cost V 2 bases and J 3 bases, with 7 bases left between them. Germline V lookup: CDR1 MNHNS, CDR2 SASEGT. CDR3 length equals 13 residues. Here the CDR3 DNA reads TGTGCCAGCAGTGAAAGTGGAGACTATGGCTACACCTTC. This sequence encodes CASSESGDYGYTF.

The rearrangement links TRBV7-2 to TRBJ2-2; D remains ambiguous. The V end was cut by 4 bases, the J end by 6 bases, with 12 bases between. Germline CDR1 reads SGHTA; CDR2 reads FQGNSA. The CDR3 has 14 residues. The CDR3 DNA follows: TGTGCCAGCAGCTCCCAGCGTGGTGCCGGGGAGCTGTTTTTT. Translating it yields CASSSQRGAGELFF.

This clone has only a few counts. This chain joins TRBV6-4 and TRBJ2-7; TRBD1 might be the D (6 bases). V was cut by 3 bases and J by 3 bases, with 15 bases left in between. This CDR3 region has 15 residues. Germline V gene data show CDR1 as MRHNA and CDR2 as SNTAGT. CDR3 loop: CASSEDSTGHYEQYF. For the CDR3, the DNA is TGTGCCAGCAGTGAGGACAGTACGGGACACTACGAGCAGTACTTC.

V gene TRBV28 combines with J gene TRBJ2-3, with D unresolved. With 7 bases removed from V and 2 bases from J, the gap between germline ends came to 10 bases. The germline gives CDR1 MDHEN, CDR2 SYDVKM. The CDR3 sequence is 13 residues long. The CDR3 DNA reads as TGTGCCAGCAAGTCGCCTAACACAGATACGCAGTATTTT. As protein: CASKSPNTDTQYF.

The rearrangement links TRBV2 to TRBJ1-2; 9 bases align to TRBD1. Germline V gene sequence: CDR1 SNHLY, CDR2 FYNNEI. The CDR3 length is 13 residues. After removal of 7 bases from V and 4 bases from J, the junction contained 4 bases not matched to a gene. The chain's CDR3 is CASMDRGSYGYTF. The CDR3 nucleotides read TGTGCCAGCATGGACAGGGGTTCCTATGGCTACACCTTC.

The chain couples TRBV29-1 to TRBJ2-2, with D possibly TRBD1 on 6 matching bases. Germline V gene lookup returns CDR1 SQVTM and CDR2 ANQGSEA. The CDR3 is 13 residues long. Trimming took off 8 bases at V and 0 bases at J, with 10 bases between the two ends. CDR3 protein: CSITGTNTGELFF. The CDR3, as DNA: TGCAGCATCACAGGGACGAACACCGGGGAGCTGTTTTTT.